These T cell receptor beta chains were read from a single sample in a study of control samples from healthy donors and cancer patients. The assay was immunoSEQ multiplex PCR, and TCRdb's table has in-frame clones only and misses some. The sample lists 75,000 to 90,000 clones; roughly 84% were seen once. The specimen sequenced was blood. The receptors here all came from a middle-aged woman in good health. Both conserved end residues are part of each CDR3. The D gene is left open where the match is weak. The size field is filled for only some rows; it gives once, few, many or a size class.

size	D	V	J	CDR3	DNA
.	.	TRBV12-5	TRBJ2-5	CASGLRGGAETQYF	TGTGCTAGTGGCCTCAGGGGGGGGGCGGAGACCCAGTACTTC
.	.	TRBV10-1	TRBJ2-3	CASSESTRDTQYF	TGCGCCAGCAGTGAGTCGACCCGCGATACGCAGTATTTT
.	.	TRBV6-1	TRBJ2-7	CASSAWDVIFPTEQYF	TGTGCCAGCAGTGCCTGGGACGTTATCTTTCCCACCGAGCAGTACTTC
.	.	TRBV3-1/TRBV3-2	TRBJ1-1	CASSQDWASSTEAFF	TGTGCCAGCAGCCAAGACTGGGCCAGCTCCACCGAAGCTTTCTTT
few	.	TRBV7-2	TRBJ2-1	CASSLRTIIGDNEQFF	TGTGCCAGCAGCTTGAGGACCATCATAGGTGACAATGAGCAGTTCTTC
.	TRBD1	TRBV10-3	TRBJ1-2	CAISESVTGNPGGYGYTF	TGTGCCATCAGTGAGTCGGTGACAGGGAACCCAGGAGGATATGGCTACACCTTC
few	TRBD1	TRBV6-6	TRBJ2-7	CASSYSKGTGGEQYF	TGTGCCAGCAGTTACTCGAAAGGGACAGGGGGCGAGCAGTACTTC
.	TRBD1	TRBV30	TRBJ2-1	CAWSAGQGTHNEQFF	TGTGCCTGGAGCGCCGGACAGGGGACCCACAATGAGCAGTTCTTC
.	TRBD1	TRBV30	TRBJ2-4	CAWSVQGVNIQYF	TGTGCCTGGAGTGTACAGGGGGTAAACATTCAGTACTTC
.	TRBD1	TRBV6-2/TRBV6-3	TRBJ1-1	CASSTVGQAVVANTEAFF	TGTGCCAGCAGTACGGTGGGACAGGCGGTTGTGGCGAACACTGAAGCTTTCTTT
.	.	TRBV27	TRBJ1-1	CASRVGAGDTHLNTEAFF	TGTGCCAGCAGGGTGGGCGCAGGGGACACCCACCTGAACACTGAAGCTTTCTTT
.	.	TRBV30	TRBJ1-1	CAWSVVGAEAFF	TGTGCCTGGAGCGTTGTAGGGGCTGAAGCTTTCTTT
few	TRBD1	TRBV10-2	TRBJ1-2	CASSGDSYGYTF	TGCGCCAGCAGTGGGGACAGCTATGGCTACACCTTC
.	.	TRBV5-8	TRBJ1-5	CASSSISRRQPQHF	TGTGCCAGCAGCTCGATTAGTCGGCGTCAGCCCCAGCATTTT
.	.	TRBV29-1	TRBJ1-5	CSVPTQEHF	TGCAGCGTCCCCACTCAGGAGCATTTT
.	.	TRBV12-5	TRBJ2-3	CASGASRVRSTDTQYF	TGTGCTAGTGGTGCCTCGAGGGTCAGAAGCACAGATACGCAGTATTTT
.	.	TRBV6-1	TRBJ2-7	CASSDRQTYEQYF	TGTGCCAGCAGTGATCGACAAACCTACGAGCAGTACTTC
few	.	TRBV7-8	TRBJ2-7	CASSHRSGAYEQYF	TGTGCCAGCAGCCACCGTTCAGGTGCCTACGAGCAGTACTTC
.	.	TRBV5-4	TRBJ2-7	CASSLAGLGYEQYF	TGTGCCAGCAGCTTGGCCGGACTGGGGTACGAGCAGTACTTC
.	TRBD2	TRBV4-3	TRBJ2-1	CASSQVAGGLNEQFF	TGCGCCAGCAGCCAAGTAGCGGGGGGGTTAAATGAGCAGTTCTTC
.	.	TRBV11-1	TRBJ2-7	CASSPKWASYEQYF	TGTGCCAGCAGCCCAAAGTGGGCCTCCTACGAGCAGTACTTC
.	.	TRBV10-1	TRBJ2-3	CASSAPGPQADTQYF	TGCGCCAGCAGCGCGCCGGGACCGCAGGCAGATACGCAGTATTTT
.	.	TRBV7-2	TRBJ2-3	CASSLKAVRSTDTQYF	TGTGCCAGCAGCTTAAAAGCGGTGAGATCAACAGATACGCAGTATTTT
.	.	TRBV5-4	TRBJ2-2	CASRYTGMNTGELFF	TGTGCCAGCAGATATACAGGGATGAACACCGGGGAGCTGTTTTTT
.	.	TRBV6-1	TRBJ2-3	CASSEATRASTDTQYF	TGTGCCAGCAGTGAAGCGACAAGGGCTAGCACAGATACGCAGTATTTT
.	.	TRBV19	TRBJ2-1	CATTRDSGGYNEQFF	TGTGCCACCACCCGCGACAGTGGTGGGTACAATGAGCAGTTCTTC
.	.	TRBV5-6	TRBJ2-5	CASSLALNLNPGETQYF	TGTGCCAGCAGCTTGGCCTTGAACTTAAACCCGGGGGAGACCCAGTACTTC
.	TRBD1	TRBV6-5	TRBJ2-1	CASSTTGSGYNEQFF	TGTGCCAGCAGTACGACAGGGTCTGGCTACAATGAGCAGTTCTTC